This T cell receptor (beta chain) was captured in a study of graft-versus-host responses after intestinal transplantation. Points on this clone: The antigen remains undetermined.

Germline loops: CDR1 MNHEY, CDR2 SMNVEV (reference sequence). This CDR3 comprises 17 residues. V was pared by 4 bases and J by 1 base, with 13 bases of the junction left unmatched. The assay was immunoSEQ multiplex PCR, and TCRdb's table has in-frame clones only and misses some. The data contain 35,000 to 50,000 clones, about 96% of them singletons. The sequence derives from a human donor who was the organ donor for an intestinal transplant. The material sequenced was unstimulated CD8+ T cells sorted from spleen or lymph node cells, taken before transplant. The V and J genes are TRBV27 and TRBJ2-7; TRBD2 aligns across 7 bases. The DNA of the CDR3 is TGTGCCAGCAGTTCCAGCGGGGAGGTAGACTTTTCCTACGAGCAGTACTTC. Translating it yields CASSSSGEVDFSYEQYF.